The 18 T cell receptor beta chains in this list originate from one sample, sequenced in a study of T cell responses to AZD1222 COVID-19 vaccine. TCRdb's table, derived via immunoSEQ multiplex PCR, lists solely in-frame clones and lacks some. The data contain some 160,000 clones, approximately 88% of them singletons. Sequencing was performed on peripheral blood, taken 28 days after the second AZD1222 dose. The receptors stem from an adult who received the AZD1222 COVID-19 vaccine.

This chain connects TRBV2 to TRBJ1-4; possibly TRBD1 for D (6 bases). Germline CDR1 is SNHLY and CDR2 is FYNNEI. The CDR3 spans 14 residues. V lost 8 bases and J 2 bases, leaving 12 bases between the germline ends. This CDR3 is CASGGARTNEKLFF. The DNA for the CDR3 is TGTGCCAGCGGGGGGGCCAGGACTAATGAAAAACTGTTTTTT.

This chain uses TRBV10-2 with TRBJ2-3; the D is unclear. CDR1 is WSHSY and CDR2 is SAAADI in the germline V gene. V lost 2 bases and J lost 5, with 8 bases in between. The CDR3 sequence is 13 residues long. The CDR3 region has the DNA TGCGCCAGCAGTGAGGGTACTTTAGATACGCAGTATTTT. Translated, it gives CASSEGTLDTQYF.

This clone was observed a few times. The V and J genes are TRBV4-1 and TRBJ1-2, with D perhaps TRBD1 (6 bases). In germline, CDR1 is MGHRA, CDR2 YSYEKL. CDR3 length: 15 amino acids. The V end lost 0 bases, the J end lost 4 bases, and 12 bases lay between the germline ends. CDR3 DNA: TGCGCCAGCAGCCAAGAGGGAAACAGGGCCTATGGCTACACCTTC. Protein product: CASSQEGNRAYGYTF.

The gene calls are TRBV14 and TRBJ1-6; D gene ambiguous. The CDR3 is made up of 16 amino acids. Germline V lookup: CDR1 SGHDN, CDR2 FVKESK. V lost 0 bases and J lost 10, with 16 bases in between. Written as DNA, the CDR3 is TGTGCCAGCAGCCAAGATATAGAAGGGCCTGAGTCACCCCTCCACTTT. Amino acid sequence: CASSQDIEGPESPLHF.

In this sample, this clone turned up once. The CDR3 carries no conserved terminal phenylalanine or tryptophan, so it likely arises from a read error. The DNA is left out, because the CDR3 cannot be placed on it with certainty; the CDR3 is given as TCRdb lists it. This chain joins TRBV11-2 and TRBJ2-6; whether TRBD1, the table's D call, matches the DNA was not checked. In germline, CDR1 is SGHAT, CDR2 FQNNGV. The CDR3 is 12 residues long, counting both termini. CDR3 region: CASSGRPTGTGA.

The CDR3 DNA is TGTGCCAGCACCCTCGAGAACACCGGGGAGCTGTTTTTT. It yields the protein CASTLENTGELFF. V is TRBV6-5 and J is TRBJ2-2; D remains unclear. The CDR3 is 13 residues long. Trimming stripped 7 bases from V and 1 base from J, with 7 bases between. The V gene's germline CDR1 is MNHEY and CDR2 SVGAGI.

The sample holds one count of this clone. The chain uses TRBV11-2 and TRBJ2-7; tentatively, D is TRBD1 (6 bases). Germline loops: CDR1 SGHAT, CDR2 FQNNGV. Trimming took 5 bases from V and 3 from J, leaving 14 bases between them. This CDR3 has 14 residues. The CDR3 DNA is TGTGCCAGCAGCATTGACAGGACCCTCTACGAGCAGTACTTC. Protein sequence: CASSIDRTLYEQYF.

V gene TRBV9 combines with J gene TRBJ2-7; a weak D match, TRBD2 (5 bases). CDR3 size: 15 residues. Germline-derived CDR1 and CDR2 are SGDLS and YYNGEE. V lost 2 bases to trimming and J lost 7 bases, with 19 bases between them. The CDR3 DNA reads TGTGCCAGCAGCGTGGAGGATAGCCGGGTTGGGGAGCAGTACTTC. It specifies CASSVEDSRVGEQYF.

The CDR3 loop is CASSLLGGKNEQYF. CDR3 coding DNA: TGTGCCAGCAGCTTACTGGGGGGTAAGAACGAGCAGTACTTC. The V call is TRBV7-2, the J call TRBJ2-7; possibly TRBD2 for D (6 bases). The V end lost 2 bases, the J end lost 5 bases, and 13 bases lay between the germline ends. The germline V gene has CDR1 SGHTA and CDR2 FQGNSA. The CDR3 totals 14 residues.

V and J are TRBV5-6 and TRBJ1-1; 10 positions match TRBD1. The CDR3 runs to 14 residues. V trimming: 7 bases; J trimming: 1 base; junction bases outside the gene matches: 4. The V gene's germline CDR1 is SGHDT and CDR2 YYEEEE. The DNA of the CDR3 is TGTGCCAGCGACAGGGGGCCAGAGAACACTGAAGCTTTCTTT. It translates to CASDRGPENTEAFF.

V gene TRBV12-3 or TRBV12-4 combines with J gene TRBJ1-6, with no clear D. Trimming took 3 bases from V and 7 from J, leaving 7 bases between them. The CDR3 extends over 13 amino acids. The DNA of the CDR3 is TGTGCCAGCAGTTTTGCCCTCAATTCACCCCTCCACTTT. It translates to CASSFALNSPLHF.

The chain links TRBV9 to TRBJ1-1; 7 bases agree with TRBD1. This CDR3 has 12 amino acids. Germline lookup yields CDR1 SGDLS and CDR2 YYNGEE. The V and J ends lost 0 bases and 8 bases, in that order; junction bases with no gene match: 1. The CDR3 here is CASSVVRGEAFF. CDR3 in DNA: TGTGCCAGCAGCGTAGTCAGGGGGGAAGCTTTCTTT.

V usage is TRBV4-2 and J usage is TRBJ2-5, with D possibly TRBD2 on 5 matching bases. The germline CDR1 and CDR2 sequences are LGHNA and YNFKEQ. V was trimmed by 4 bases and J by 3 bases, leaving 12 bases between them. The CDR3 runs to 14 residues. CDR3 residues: CASSPGSAKETQYF. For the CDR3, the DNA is TGTGCCAGCAGCCCGGGGTCCGCCAAAGAGACCCAGTACTTC.

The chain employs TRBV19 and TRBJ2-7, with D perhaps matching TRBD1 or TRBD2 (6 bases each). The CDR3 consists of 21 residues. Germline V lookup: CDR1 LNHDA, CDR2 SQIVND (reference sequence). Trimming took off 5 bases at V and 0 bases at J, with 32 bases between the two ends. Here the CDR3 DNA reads TGTGCCAGTAGTTGGGGGCTGGACGTAGCCGAACGCCCCGGGAGCTCCTACGAGCAGTACTTC. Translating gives CASSWGLDVAERPGSSYEQYF.

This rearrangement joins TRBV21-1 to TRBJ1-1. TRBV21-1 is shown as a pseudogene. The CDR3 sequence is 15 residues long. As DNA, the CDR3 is TGTGCCAGCAGCAAAAGTCGGGAGGCGAACACTGAAGCTTTCTTT. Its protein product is CASSKSREANTEAFF.

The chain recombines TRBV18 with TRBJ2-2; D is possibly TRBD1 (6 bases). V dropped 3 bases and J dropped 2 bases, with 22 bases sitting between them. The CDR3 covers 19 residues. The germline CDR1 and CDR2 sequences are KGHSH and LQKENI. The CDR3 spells CASSPSLGGAGINTGELFF. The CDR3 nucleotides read TGTGCCAGCTCACCCTCCCTAGGGGGAGCAGGGATAAACACCGGGGAGCTGTTTTTT.

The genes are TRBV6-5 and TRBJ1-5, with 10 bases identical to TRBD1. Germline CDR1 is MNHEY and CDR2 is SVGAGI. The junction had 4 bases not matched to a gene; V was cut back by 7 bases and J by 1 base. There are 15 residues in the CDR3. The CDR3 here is CASIMDRGSNQPQHF. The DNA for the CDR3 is TGTGCCAGCATTATGGACAGGGGGAGCAATCAGCCCCAGCATTTT.

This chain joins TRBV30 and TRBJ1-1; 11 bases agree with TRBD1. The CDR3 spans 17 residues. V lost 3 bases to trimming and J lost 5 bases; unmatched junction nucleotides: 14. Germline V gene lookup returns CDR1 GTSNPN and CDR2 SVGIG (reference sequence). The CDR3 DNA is TGTGCCTGGAGCCGACCCATCGGACAGGGGGCAAGAACTGAAGCTTTCTTT. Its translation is CAWSRPIGQGARTEAFF. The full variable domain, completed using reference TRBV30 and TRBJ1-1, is SQTIHQWPATLVQPVGSPLSLECTVEGTSNPNLYWYRQAAGRGLQLLFYSVGIGQISSEVPQNLSASRPQDRQFILSSKKLLLSDSGFYLCAWSRPIGQGARTEAFFGQGTRLTVV.